Below are 7 T cell receptor beta chains sequenced from a single sample in a study of blood T cell repertoires in COVID-19. Profiled with immunoSEQ multiplex PCR; TCRdb holds only in-frame clones, not every one. Among approximately 250,000 clones listed, about 87% were seen once. Sequenced: PBMCs or T cells enriched from blood (not recorded which). Receptors originate from a woman aged 40 to 50 with acute COVID-19.

The CDR3 sequence: CASSDRQSNQPQHF. In nucleotides, the CDR3 is TGTGCCAGCAGTGATAGACAGAGCAATCAGCCCCAGCATTTT. The V call is TRBV2, the J call TRBJ1-5, with a weak D call TRBD1 (5 bases). There are 14 residues in the CDR3. The ends were cut back, 3 bases at V and 1 base at J, with 7 bases in the middle. Germline V gene lookup returns CDR1 SNHLY and CDR2 FYNNEI.

This chain uses TRBV28 with TRBJ1-1, with a weak D call TRBD1 (6 bases). The germline gives CDR1 MDHEN, CDR2 SYDVKM. Trimming removed 3 bases at V and 4 bases at J, with 15 bases between. This CDR3 contains 15 residues. CDR3 sequence reads: CASSFTGMSGTEAFF. Here the CDR3 DNA reads TGTGCCAGCAGTTTTACAGGGATGAGTGGCACTGAAGCTTTCTTT.

This clone is a singleton in its sample. The chain recombines TRBV6-5 with TRBJ1-4, with 8 bases matching TRBD1. Germline V CDR1 and CDR2: MNHEY, SVGAGI. The CDR3 length is 15 residues. J gave up 5 bases and V 5 bases, and 7 bases lay outside the gene matches. The CDR3 loop reads CASSTQQGENEKLFF. As DNA, the CDR3 is TGTGCCAGCAGTACTCAACAGGGGGAGAATGAAAAACTGTTTTTT.

V and J are TRBV10-2 and TRBJ1-3; 9 bases fit TRBD1. After removal of 8 bases from V and 2 bases from J, the junction contained 4 bases not matched to a gene. The CDR3 has 14 amino acids. Germline V gene lookup returns CDR1 WSHSY and CDR2 SAAADI. CDR3 protein: CASLRQGAGNTIYF. The CDR3 DNA reads TGCGCCAGCCTAAGACAGGGGGCTGGAAACACCATATATTTT.

The chain is built from TRBV7-2 and TRBJ1-1, with D possibly being TRBD1 (6 bases). The length of the CDR3 is 12 residues. Germline loops: CDR1 SGHTA, CDR2 FQGNSA. V was cut by 5 bases and J by 7 bases, with 11 bases left in between. The CDR3 protein is CASSRNRDEAFF. CDR3 nucleotides: TGTGCCAGCAGCAGAAACAGGGATGAAGCTTTCTTT.

The chain joins TRBV3-1 (or the pseudogene TRBV3-2) to TRBJ1-1; 9 bases agree with TRBD1. This CDR3 has 14 amino acids. Germline V lookup: CDR1 LGHDT, CDR2 YNNKEL (reference sequence). V dropped 5 bases and J dropped 4; count of bases not matched to a gene: 5. CDR3 sequence reads: CASSVRDRATEAFF. CDR3 nucleotide sequence: TGTGCCAGCAGCGTCCGGGACAGGGCCACTGAAGCTTTCTTT.

The V and J genes are TRBV5-4 and TRBJ1-1; D is ambiguous. Germline V gene sequence: CDR1 SGHNT, CDR2 YYREEE (reference sequence). V was shortened by 4 bases and J by 0 bases, with 10 bases between the two germline ends. This CDR3 is 14 amino acids long. The CDR3 spells CASSLMGLNTEAFF. CDR3 DNA sequence: TGTGCCAGCAGCCTGATGGGCTTGAACACTGAAGCTTTCTTT.